These 21 T cell receptor beta chains were all obtained from the same sample, sequenced in a study of T and B cells in COVID-19 patients. Blood genomic DNA input for TRB amplification was roughly 220-500 ng. Multiplex PCR with BIOMED2 TRB-A/B primer pools amplified TRB rearrangements. MiXCR was run by TCRdb on the multiplex PCR reads, yielding one entry per CDR3 protein. The sample gives 4,500 to 5,500 distinct CDR3 sequences, over 20% of which show up once; roughly 12% is in the top ten. The sequenced sample was blood. These receptors all come from a human donor with active COVID-19.

Concerning this clonotype: A clone one base away is much larger, so this may be a read error. This chain uses TRBV27 with TRBJ1-6; D ambiguous. Germline CDR1 MNHEY, CDR2 SMNVEV (reference sequence). Deletions cut 1 base from V and 15 bases from J, with 10 bases between. The CDR3 sequence is 12 residues long. For the CDR3, the DNA is TGTGCCAGCAGTTTATTGGGGAGAGGCCTCCACTTT. Translation gives CASSLLGRGLHF.

This clonotype occurred many times. The rearrangement uses TRBV5-4 and TRBJ1-3; D is unclear. This CDR3 is built from 15 residues. The germline V gene encodes CDR1 SGHNT and CDR2 YYREEE (reference sequence). The V end was cut by 2 bases, the J end by 2 bases, with 11 bases between. CDR3 loop: CASSLDGTAGNTIYF. CDR3 in DNA: TGTGCCAGCAGCTTAGACGGCACCGCTGGAAACACCATATATTTT. Full variable domain (rest looked up from reference TRBV5-4 and TRBJ1-3): ETGVTQSPTHLIKTRGQQVTLRCSSQSGHNTVSWYQQALGQGPQFIFQYYREEENGRGNFPPRFSGLQFPNYSSELNVNALELDDSALYLCASSLDGTAGNTIYFGEGSWLTVV.

This clonotype is medium-sized within its sample. The chain combines TRBV20-1 with TRBJ2-7; no definite D call. Germline assignment: CDR1 DFQATT and CDR2 SNEGSKA (reference sequence). This CDR3 spans 9 amino acids. V was pared by 6 bases and J by 6 bases, with 6 bases between. CDR3 sequence reads: CSAGREQYF. CDR3 in DNA: TGCAGTGCCGGGCGCGAGCAGTACTTC.

There are many counts of this clonotype. V gene TRBV5-1 combines with J gene TRBJ2-2, with a tentative D call TRBD2 (5 bases). Germline V CDR1 and CDR2: SGHRS, YFSETQ. This CDR3 region has 16 residues. V was pared by 0 bases and J by 2 bases, with 11 bases between. CDR3: CASSLGLLVNTGELFF. CDR3 in DNA: TGCGCCAGCAGCTTGGGACTATTAGTTAACACCGGGGAGCTGTTTTTT.

This clonotype is a singleton in its sample. The chain employs TRBV30 and TRBJ1-4, with D maybe TRBD1 (5 bases). Trimming took 2 bases from V and 8 from J, leaving 15 bases between them. The germline V gene encodes CDR1 GTSNPN and CDR2 SVGIG (reference sequence). This CDR3 comprises 14 residues. CDR3 sequence reads: CAWSPWGRAEKLFF. The DNA for the CDR3 is TGTGCCTGGAGTCCGTGGGGCAGGGCGGAAAAACTGTTTTTT. The complete variable domain, with remaining parts taken from reference TRBV30 and TRBJ1-4, reads SQTIHQWPATLVQPVGSPLSLECTVEGTSNPNLYWYRQAAGRGLQLLFYSVGIGQISSEVPQNLSASRPQDRQFILSSKKLLLSDSGFYLCAWSPWGRAEKLFFGSGTQLSVL.

This clonotype qualifies as medium-sized. V and J are TRBV12-3 or TRBV12-4 and TRBJ1-5; D possibly corresponds to TRBD1 (6 bases). The CDR3 length is 16 residues. Trimming pared 5 bases from V and 4 bases from J, leaving 18 bases between. CDR3 DNA: TGTGCCAGCAGTATGGACAGCAGAGCTGCAAATCAGCCCCAGCATTTT. This codes for CASSMDSRAANQPQHF.

Within the sample, this clonotype is medium-sized. This sequence joins TRBV5-6 and TRBJ2-7; a weak D match, TRBD2 (6 bases). V was clipped by 2 bases and J by 0 bases, with 12 bases between them. CDR1 and CDR2 from the germline V gene are SGHDT and YYEEEE. CDR3 length: 15 amino acids. The CDR3 loop reads CASSFGGAASYEQYF. The CDR3 DNA is TGTGCCAGCAGCTTCGGAGGGGCGGCCTCCTACGAGCAGTACTTC. Full variable domain (outside the CDR3, taken from reference TRBV5-6 and TRBJ2-7): DAGVTQSPTHLIKTRGQQVTLRCSPKSGHDTVSWYQQALGQGPQFIFQYYEEEERQRGNFPDRFSGHQFPNYSSELNVNALLLGDSALYLCASSFGGAASYEQYFGPGTRLTVT.

On this clonotype itself: This may arise from a read error, as a much more abundant clone is one base away. This sequence joins TRBV6-5 and TRBJ2-7, with D unresolved. Germline V gives CDR1 MNHEY, CDR2 SVGAGI. The CDR3 runs 12 residues. This CDR3 reads CASSHSKEEQYF. CDR3 sequence (DNA): TGTGCCAGCAGTCACTCGAAGGAAGAGCAGTACTTC.

The rearrangement links TRBV29-1 to TRBJ2-2; 11 bases are shared with TRBD1. V dropped 7 bases and J dropped 2; count of bases not matched to a gene: 3. CDR3 length equals 14 residues. Germline loops: CDR1 SQVTM, CDR2 ANQGSEA. This CDR3 is CSGGQGGNTGELFF. The CDR3 bases are TGCAGCGGGGGACAGGGGGGAAACACCGGGGAGCTGTTTTTT.

This clonotype is termed medium-sized. The V call is TRBV7-9, the J call TRBJ2-2; no reliable D call. CDR1 and CDR2 from the germline V gene are SEHNR and FQNEAQ (reference sequence). This CDR3 region has 11 residues. The ends were cut back, 5 bases at V and 5 bases at J, with 3 bases in the middle. CDR3 sequence reads: CASSRTGELFF. CDR3 nucleotide sequence: TGTGCCAGCAGCCGTACCGGGGAGCTGTTTTTT.

This clonotype is labeled medium-sized. This chain connects TRBV12-3 or TRBV12-4 to TRBJ2-7, with TRBD2 matching 11 bases. The CDR3 has 15 residues. Trimming cost V 7 bases and J 5 bases; bases outside gene matches: 10. Here the CDR3 DNA reads TGTGCCAGCACCCGTAGCGGGAGGGTGTCGGACGAGCAGTACTTC. Translating it yields CASTRSGRVSDEQYF.

This clonotype was seen only once. The V call is TRBV20-1, the J call TRBJ2-7; 10 bases are shared with TRBD2. Per the germline V gene, CDR1 is DFQATT and CDR2 is SNEGSKA (reference sequence). After removal of 5 bases from V and 5 bases from J, the junction contained 6 bases not matched to a gene. This CDR3 has 13 residues. The CDR3 region has the DNA TGCAGTGCTCCAGCGGGAGGGAAAGACGAGCAGTACTTC. Protein: CSAPAGGKDEQYF.

This clonotype qualifies as medium-sized (0.01 to 0.1%). The chain has TRBV6-5 and TRBJ2-7; a weak D match, TRBD1 (5 bases). CDR1 and CDR2 from the germline V gene are MNHEY and SVGAGI. Trimming stripped 1 base from V and 5 bases from J, with 15 bases between. The CDR3 runs to 15 residues. The CDR3 protein is CASSYWTNSLHEQYF. The CDR3 region has the DNA TGTGCCAGCAGTTACTGGACAAACTCCCTTCACGAGCAGTACTTC.

The chain is built from TRBV28 and TRBJ1-1, with D unresolved. The length of the CDR3 is 15 residues. The germline CDR1 and CDR2 sequences are MDHEN and SYDVKM. Trimming shortened V by 5 bases and J by 0 bases, and 13 bases separated the two germline ends. The chain's CDR3 is CASSPPRLVNTEAFF. The CDR3 region has the DNA TGTGCCAGCAGTCCCCCCCGTTTAGTGAACACTGAAGCTTTCTTT.

This clonotype is judged medium-sized. This sequence joins TRBV7-2 and TRBJ2-2; 7 bases fit TRBD1. From germline, CDR1 is SGHTA and CDR2 FQGNSA. This CDR3 is built from 16 residues. With V trimmed by 5 bases and J by 3 bases, 9 bases remained unmatched. The CDR3 DNA reads as TGTGCCAGCAGCCCCGGACAGGTTATGTACACCGGGGAGCTGTTTTTT. It is translated as CASSPGQVMYTGELFF.

The J gene is TRBJ2-3, the V gene TRBV5-1; D perhaps matches TRBD2 (6 bases). Between the trimmed V and J ends, which lost 2 bases and 4 bases, there was a span of 14 bases. This CDR3 is 15 amino acids long. Germline CDR1 reads SGHRS; CDR2 reads YFSETQ. CDR3 DNA: TGCGCCAGCAGCTTACTAGCTAGGGCCCCAGATACGCAGTATTTT. Translated, it gives CASSLLARAPDTQYF.

This clonotype is classed as large. This chain joins TRBV29-1 and TRBJ2-7, with D possibly being TRBD1 (6 bases). Between the trimmed V and J ends, which lost 7 bases and 2 bases, there was a span of 9 bases. CDR3 length equals 11 residues. Germline V gives CDR1 SQVTM, CDR2 ANQGSEA. The CDR3 nucleotides are TGCAGCGCCGGGACAACCTACGAGCAGTACTTC. Residues: CSAGTTYEQYF.

This clonotype was detected a few times. This chain links TRBV11-2 with TRBJ2-7; D possibly corresponds to TRBD2 (5 bases). Germline lookup yields CDR1 SGHAT and CDR2 FQNNGV. This CDR3 contains 14 residues. Trimming took 4 bases from V and 6 from J, leaving 16 bases between them. The CDR3 DNA follows: TGTGCCAGCAGCTCCCCCTCGGGTGCGGGCGAGCAGTACTTC. Translation gives CASSSPSGAGEQYF.

This chain links TRBV20-1 with TRBJ2-3, with D uncertain. This CDR3 region has 13 residues. CDR1 is DFQATT, CDR2 SNEGSKA, per germline (reference sequence). With 5 bases removed from V and 2 bases from J, the gap between germline ends came to 11 bases. The DNA of the CDR3 is TGCAGTGCTCCAGACACAAACACAGATACGCAGTATTTT. Translated, it gives CSAPDTNTDTQYF.

By sample share, this clonotype is medium-sized. J is TRBJ1-1 and V is TRBV27; D is unclear. Germline CDR1 reads MNHEY; CDR2 reads SMNVEV (reference sequence). The germline V and J ends were trimmed by 5 bases and 9 bases, with 22 bases remaining between them. This CDR3 is 15 amino acids long. CDR3 sequence: CASSNTKGRTNKAFF. DNA of the CDR3: TGTGCCAGCAGTAATACAAAAGGGAGGACGAATAAAGCTTTCTTT.

This clonotype is labeled as medium-sized (0.01 to 0.1%). The chain is built from TRBV30 and TRBJ2-5, with TRBD2 matching over 7 bases. Germline V lookup: CDR1 GTSNPN, CDR2 SVGIG (reference sequence). After removal of 3 bases from V and 5 bases from J, the junction contained 12 bases not matched to a gene. The CDR3 runs to 15 residues. CDR3 coding DNA: TGTGCCTGGAGAGGTGTCGGCGGGAGAGGGGAGACCCAGTACTTC. Its protein product is CAWRGVGGRGETQYF.